Only one count was recorded for the clone carrying this TCR beta chain. This sample is part of a study of blood T cell repertoires in COVID-19. Study-level information: Specimens from acute and convalescent COVID-19 originated in the United States, Italy and Spain. PBMCs, B-cell-depleted T cells, or T cells were the source of the cDNA or gDNA that made up the material.

The V gene's germline CDR1 is MGHDK and CDR2 SYGVNS. The CDR3 is 15 amino acids. With 8 bases clipped from V and 5 bases from J, the junction kept 14 bases outside the gene matches. TCRdb's copy holds only in-frame clones and misses some; the assay was immunoSEQ multiplex PCR. The sample lists roughly 250,000 clones; around 84% were seen once. The rearrangement joins TRBV25-1 to TRBJ2-5; 7 nucleotides match TRBD2. Source material: PBMCs or T cells enriched from blood (not recorded which). This TCR was recovered from a woman aged 50 to 65 who had recovered from COVID-19. The CDR3 nucleotides read TGTGCCAGCGGGAGGGGAGGCCTTATGGCGGAGACCCAGTACTTC. Protein sequence: CASGRGGLMAETQYF.